The table lists the clone carrying this T cell receptor beta chain with many counts. Its cognate antigen is unknown. Newly diagnosed patients aged 18 to 65 had hyperthyroidism of under 2 months' duration. It was 8 to 10 ml of fresh peripheral blood that supplied the PBMCs. The entry originates in a study of T cells in Graves' hyperthyroidism and ophthalmopathy. The TCR beta CDR3 regions underwent amplification using RNA transcripts as the source. First-round RT-PCR with HTBI primers amplified the TCR CDR3 region. TCRdb called the multiplex PCR reads again in MiXCR, with one record for every CDR3 protein. The sample yields hundreds of thousands of distinct CDR3 sequences, 11% to 15% seen once. V shed 8 bases and J shed 0 bases, with 11 bases lying between them. This CDR3 has 13 amino acids. In germline, CDR1 is MNHNS, CDR2 SASEGT. Study results and caveats: Among thyroid clonotypes expanded above 0.001, most also appeared in blood. Ophthalmopathy was distinguished from stable hyperthyroidism by 13 V-J signatures.

The receptor was isolated from a woman under 30 with Graves' hyperthyroidism. Sequencing was done on a sample of blood. The rearrangement uses TRBV6-1 and TRBJ2-7; no clear D gene. The CDR3, as DNA: TGTGCCAGCGGTAGAGGATCCTCCTACGAGCAGTACTTC. The encoded protein is CASGRGSSYEQYF.